The subject of this entry is one T cell receptor (beta chain). Its antigen is currently unknown. The CDR3 is 15 amino acids. V shed 0 bases, J shed 3 bases, and the junction held 4 bases outside the gene matches. Sequencing of TCR beta drew on CD8+ and CD4+ T cells from blood. TEMRA cells were FACS-enriched, with CD8+ and CD4+ T cells isolated negatively. The sample comes from a study of CD8 T cells in Susac syndrome. Points from the study as a whole: A relatively small number of individuals underwent TCR sequencing and HLA analysis.

A quantity of roughly 0.5 to 1 ug RNA underwent reverse transcription using random hexamers. Across 54 Vbeta and 13 Jbeta, TCR beta CDR3 was amplified with immunoSEQ multiplex PCR. From the immunoSEQ multiplex PCR reads, TCRdb called clonotypes with MiXCR, one entry per CDR3 protein. This table holds some 190,000 distinct CDR3 sequences, 85% to 95% found once. The receptor was derived from a human donor in good health. This sequence joins TRBV12-3 or TRBV12-4 and TRBJ2-5, with 7 bases aligning to TRBD1. Material for sequencing was CD4+ T cells from PBMCs. CDR3 bases: TGTGCCAGCAGTTTAGCGCCAGGGACAGAAGAGACCCAGTACTTC. It specifies CASSLAPGTEETQYF.